This TCR beta chain is drawn from a study of blood T cell repertoires in COVID-19. Across the whole study: In each case, the material was cDNA or gDNA derived from T cells, B-cell-depleted T cells, or PBMCs.

This CDR3 region has 15 residues. Germline V gene sequence: CDR1 SNHLY, CDR2 FYNNEI. V lost 6 bases to trimming and J lost 11 bases; unmatched junction nucleotides: 15. As originally analysed: Estimation of nucleated cell counts relied on the amplification of reference gene primers. Produced via immunoSEQ multiplex PCR; TCRdb's table is partial and in-frame only. D and trimming were read from the DNA, whereas the V and J calls and clone size are those reported in that table. The sample consists of about 380,000 clones, around 87% of them appearing once. Specimen: peripheral blood. The chain has TRBV2 and TRBJ1-5; 8 bases fit TRBD1. This receptor was taken from a man aged 18 to 35 with active or convalescent COVID-19. This chain's CDR3 is CASSAGQGAARAQHF. CDR3 DNA: TGTGCCAGCAGCGCTGGGCAGGGGGCTGCCAGGGCCCAGCATTTT.